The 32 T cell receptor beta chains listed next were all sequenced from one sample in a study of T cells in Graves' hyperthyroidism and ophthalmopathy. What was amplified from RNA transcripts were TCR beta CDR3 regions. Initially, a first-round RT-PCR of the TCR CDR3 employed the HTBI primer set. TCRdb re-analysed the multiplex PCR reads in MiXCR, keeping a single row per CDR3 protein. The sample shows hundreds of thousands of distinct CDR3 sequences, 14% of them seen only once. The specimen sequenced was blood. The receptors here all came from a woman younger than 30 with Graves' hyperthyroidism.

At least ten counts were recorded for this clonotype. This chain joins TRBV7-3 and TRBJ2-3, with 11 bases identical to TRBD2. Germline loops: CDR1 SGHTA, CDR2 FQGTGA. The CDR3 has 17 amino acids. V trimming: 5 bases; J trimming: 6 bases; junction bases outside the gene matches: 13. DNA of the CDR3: TGTGCCAGCAGCCCCTATACCTTAGCGGGAGGGCCGGATACGCAGTATTTT. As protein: CASSPYTLAGGPDTQYF.

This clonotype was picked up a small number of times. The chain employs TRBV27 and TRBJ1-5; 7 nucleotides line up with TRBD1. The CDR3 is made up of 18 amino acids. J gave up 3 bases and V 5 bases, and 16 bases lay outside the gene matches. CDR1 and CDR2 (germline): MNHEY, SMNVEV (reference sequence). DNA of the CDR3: TGTGCCAGCAGTCTCGATTATTCCACAGGGGACATCAATCAGCCCCAGCATTTT. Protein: CASSLDYSTGDINQPQHF.

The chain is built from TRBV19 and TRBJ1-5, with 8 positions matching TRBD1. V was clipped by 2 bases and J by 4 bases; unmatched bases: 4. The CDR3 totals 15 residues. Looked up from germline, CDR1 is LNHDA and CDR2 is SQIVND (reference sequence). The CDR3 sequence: CASSISGGRNQPQHF. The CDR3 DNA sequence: TGTGCCAGTAGTATATCAGGGGGCCGGAATCAGCCCCAGCATTTT. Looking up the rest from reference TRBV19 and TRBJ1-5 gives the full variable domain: DGGITQSPKYLFRKEGQNVTLSCEQNLNHDAMYWYRQDPGQGLRLIYYSQIVNDFQKGDIAEGYSVSREKKESFPLTVTSAQKNPTAFYLCASSISGGRNQPQHFGDGTRLSIL.

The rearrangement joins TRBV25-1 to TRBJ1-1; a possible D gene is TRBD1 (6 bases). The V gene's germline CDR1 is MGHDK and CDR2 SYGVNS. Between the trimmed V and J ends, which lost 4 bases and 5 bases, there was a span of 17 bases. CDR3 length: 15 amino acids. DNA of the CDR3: TGTGCCAGCAGTGGATACAGGGCCGAAGAAACTGAAGCTTTCTTT. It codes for CASSGYRAEETEAFF.

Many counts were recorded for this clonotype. The CDR3 here is CASSLVGRADTQYF. The DNA for the CDR3 is TGTGCCAGCAGCTTAGTCGGGAGGGCGGATACGCAGTATTTT. V gene TRBV7-8 combines with J gene TRBJ2-3; TRBD2 aligns across 8 bases. Germline V CDR1 and CDR2: SGHVS, FQNEAQ. There are 14 residues in the CDR3. Unmatched junction bases numbered 3, after V lost 1 base and J lost 6 bases.

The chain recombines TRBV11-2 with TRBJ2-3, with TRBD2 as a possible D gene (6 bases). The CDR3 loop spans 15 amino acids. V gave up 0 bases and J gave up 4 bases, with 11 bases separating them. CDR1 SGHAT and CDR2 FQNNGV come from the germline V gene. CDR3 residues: CASSLDGLLADTQYF. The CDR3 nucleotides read TGTGCCAGCAGCTTAGACGGACTATTGGCAGATACGCAGTATTTT.

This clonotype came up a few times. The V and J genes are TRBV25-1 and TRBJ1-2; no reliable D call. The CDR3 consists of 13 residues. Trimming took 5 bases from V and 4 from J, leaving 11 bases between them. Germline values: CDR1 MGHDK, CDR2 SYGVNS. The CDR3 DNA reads TGTGCCAGCAGTTCTGTGGGGAGCTATGGCTACACCTTC. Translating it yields CASSSVGSYGYTF.

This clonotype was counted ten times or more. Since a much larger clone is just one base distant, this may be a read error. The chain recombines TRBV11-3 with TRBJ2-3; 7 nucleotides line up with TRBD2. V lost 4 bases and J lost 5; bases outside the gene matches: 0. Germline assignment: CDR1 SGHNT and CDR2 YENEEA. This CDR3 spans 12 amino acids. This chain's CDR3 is CASSWGGDTQYF. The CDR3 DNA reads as TGTGCCAGCAGCTGGGGGGGAGATACGCAGTATTTT.

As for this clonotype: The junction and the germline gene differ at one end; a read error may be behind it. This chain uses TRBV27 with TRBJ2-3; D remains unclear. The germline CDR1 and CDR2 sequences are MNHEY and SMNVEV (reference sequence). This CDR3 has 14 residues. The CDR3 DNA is TGTGCCAGCACTTTATCGGCCTACACAGATACGCAGTATTTT. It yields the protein CASTLSAYTDTQYF.

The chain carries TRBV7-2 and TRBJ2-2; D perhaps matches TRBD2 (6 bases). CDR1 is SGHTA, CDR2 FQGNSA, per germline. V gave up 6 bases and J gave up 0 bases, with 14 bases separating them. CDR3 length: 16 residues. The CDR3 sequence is CASRSRDLANTGELFF. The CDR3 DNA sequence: TGTGCCAGCAGGAGCCGGGACTTAGCGAACACCGGGGAGCTGTTTTTT.

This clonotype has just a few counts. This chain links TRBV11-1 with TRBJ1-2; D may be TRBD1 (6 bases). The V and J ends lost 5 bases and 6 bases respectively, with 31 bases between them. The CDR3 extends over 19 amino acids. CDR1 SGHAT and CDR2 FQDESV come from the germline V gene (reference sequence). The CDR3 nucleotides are TGTGCCAGCAGCGTACAGGGTACGACAGGCCCCTTGGCGGTGGATGGCTACACCTTC. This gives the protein CASSVQGTTGPLAVDGYTF.

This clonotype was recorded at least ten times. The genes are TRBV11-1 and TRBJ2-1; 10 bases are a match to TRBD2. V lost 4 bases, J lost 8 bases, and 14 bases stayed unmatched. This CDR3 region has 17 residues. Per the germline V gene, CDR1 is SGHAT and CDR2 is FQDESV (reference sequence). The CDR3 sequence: CASSYPGPSGRGYEQFF. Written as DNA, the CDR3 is TGTGCCAGCAGCTACCCCGGCCCTAGCGGGAGAGGCTATGAGCAGTTCTTC.

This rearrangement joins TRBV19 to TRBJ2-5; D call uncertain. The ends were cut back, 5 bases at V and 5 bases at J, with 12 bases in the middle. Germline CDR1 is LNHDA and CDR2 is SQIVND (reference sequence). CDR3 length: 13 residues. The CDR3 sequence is CASSAPPGETQYF. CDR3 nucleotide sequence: TGTGCCAGTAGTGCCCCCCCCGGGGAGACCCAGTACTTC.

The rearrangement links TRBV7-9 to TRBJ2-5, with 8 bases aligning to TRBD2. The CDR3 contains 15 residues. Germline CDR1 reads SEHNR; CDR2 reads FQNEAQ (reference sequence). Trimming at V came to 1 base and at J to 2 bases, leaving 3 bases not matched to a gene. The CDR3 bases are TGTGCCAGCAGCTTAGTGGCGGGAGGACAAGAGACCCAGTACTTC. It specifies CASSLVAGGQETQYF.

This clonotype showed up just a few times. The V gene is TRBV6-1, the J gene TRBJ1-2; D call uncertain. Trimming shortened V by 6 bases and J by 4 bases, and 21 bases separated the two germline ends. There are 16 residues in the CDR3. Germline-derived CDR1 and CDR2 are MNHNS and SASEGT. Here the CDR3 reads CASSPEQPYFGYGYTF. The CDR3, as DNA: TGTGCCAGCAGCCCCGAGCAACCCTATTTTGGCTATGGCTACACCTTC.

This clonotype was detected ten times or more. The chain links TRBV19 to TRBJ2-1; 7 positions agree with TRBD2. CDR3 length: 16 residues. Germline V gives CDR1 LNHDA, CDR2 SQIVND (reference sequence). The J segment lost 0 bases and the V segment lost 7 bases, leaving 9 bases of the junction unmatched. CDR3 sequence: CASTATSLLSYNEQFF. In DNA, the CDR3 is TGTGCCAGTACTGCGACTAGCCTGCTCTCCTACAATGAGCAGTTCTTC. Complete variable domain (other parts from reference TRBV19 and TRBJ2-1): DGGITQSPKYLFRKEGQNVTLSCEQNLNHDAMYWYRQDPGQGLRLIYYSQIVNDFQKGDIAEGYSVSREKKESFPLTVTSAQKNPTAFYLCASTATSLLSYNEQFFGPGTRLTVL.

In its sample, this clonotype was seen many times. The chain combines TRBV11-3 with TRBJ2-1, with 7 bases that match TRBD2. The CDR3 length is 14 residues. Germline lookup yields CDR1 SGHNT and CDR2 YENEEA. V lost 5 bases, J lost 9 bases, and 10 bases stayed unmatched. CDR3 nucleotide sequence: TGTGCCAGCAGCCCCTCGGCGGGAGTGGCTGAGCAGTTCTTC. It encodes CASSPSAGVAEQFF.

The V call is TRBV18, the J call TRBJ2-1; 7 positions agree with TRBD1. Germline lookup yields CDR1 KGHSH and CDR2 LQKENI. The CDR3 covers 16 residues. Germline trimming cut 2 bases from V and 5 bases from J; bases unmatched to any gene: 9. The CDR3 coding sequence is TGTGCCAGCTCACCAAGACAGGGAATCGGCAACAATGAGCAGTTCTTC. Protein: CASSPRQGIGNNEQFF.

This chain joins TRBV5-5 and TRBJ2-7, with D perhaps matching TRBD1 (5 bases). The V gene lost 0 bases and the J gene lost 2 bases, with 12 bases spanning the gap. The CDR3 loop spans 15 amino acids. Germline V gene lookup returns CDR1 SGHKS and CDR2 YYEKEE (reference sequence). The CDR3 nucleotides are TGTGCCAGCAGCTTGGAAATGCAGGGCGCCTACGAGCAGTACTTC. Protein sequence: CASSLEMQGAYEQYF. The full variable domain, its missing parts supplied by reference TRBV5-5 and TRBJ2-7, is DAGVTQSPTHLIKTRGQQVTLRCSPISGHKSVSWYQQVLGQGPQFIFQYYEKEERGRGNFPDRFSARQFPNYSSELNVNALLLGDSALYLCASSLEMQGAYEQYFGPGTRLTVT.

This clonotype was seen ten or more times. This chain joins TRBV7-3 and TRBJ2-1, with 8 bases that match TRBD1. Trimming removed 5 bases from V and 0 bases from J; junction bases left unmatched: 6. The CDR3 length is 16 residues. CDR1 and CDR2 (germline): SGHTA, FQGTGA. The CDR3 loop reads CASSIDGTGSYNEQFF. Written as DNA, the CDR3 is TGTGCCAGCAGCATTGACGGGACAGGCTCCTACAATGAGCAGTTCTTC.

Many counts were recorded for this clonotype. The CDR3 bases are TGTGCCACCAGTGATCCGGACAGCTATGGCTACACCTTC. Residues: CATSDPDSYGYTF. The genes are TRBV24-1 and TRBJ1-2; D might be TRBD1 (6 bases). The CDR3 contains 13 residues. Trimming removed 3 bases from V and 4 bases from J, with 8 bases in between. Germline loops: CDR1 KGHDR, CDR2 SFDVKD.

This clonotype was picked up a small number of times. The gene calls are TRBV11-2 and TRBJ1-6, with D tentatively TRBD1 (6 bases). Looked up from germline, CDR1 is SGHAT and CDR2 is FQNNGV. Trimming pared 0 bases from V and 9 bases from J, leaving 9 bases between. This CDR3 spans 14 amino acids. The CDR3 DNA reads TGTGCCAGCAGCTTAGAGGGCAGGGGTTCACCCCTCCACTTT. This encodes CASSLEGRGSPLHF.

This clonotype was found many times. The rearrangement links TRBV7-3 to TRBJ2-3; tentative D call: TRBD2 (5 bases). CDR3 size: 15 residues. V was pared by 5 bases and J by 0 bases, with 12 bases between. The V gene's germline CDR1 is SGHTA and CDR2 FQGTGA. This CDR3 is CASSPQWTSTDTQYF. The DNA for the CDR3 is TGTGCCAGCAGCCCACAGTGGACTAGCACAGATACGCAGTATTTT.

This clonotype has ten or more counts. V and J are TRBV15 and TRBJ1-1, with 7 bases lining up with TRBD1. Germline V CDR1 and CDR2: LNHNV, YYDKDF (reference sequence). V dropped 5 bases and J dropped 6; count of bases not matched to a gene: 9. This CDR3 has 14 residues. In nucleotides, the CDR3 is TGTGCCACCAGCGACAGGGTAGGGGCCCCTGAAGCTTTCTTT. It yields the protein CATSDRVGAPEAFF.

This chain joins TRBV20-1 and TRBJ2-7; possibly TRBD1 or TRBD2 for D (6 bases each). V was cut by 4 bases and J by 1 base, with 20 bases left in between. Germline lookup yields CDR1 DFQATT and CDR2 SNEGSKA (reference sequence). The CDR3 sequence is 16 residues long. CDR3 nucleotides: TGCAGTGCTAACCCCTTTAGGGGGGAGGTATCCTACGAGCAGTACTTC. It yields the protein CSANPFRGEVSYEQYF.

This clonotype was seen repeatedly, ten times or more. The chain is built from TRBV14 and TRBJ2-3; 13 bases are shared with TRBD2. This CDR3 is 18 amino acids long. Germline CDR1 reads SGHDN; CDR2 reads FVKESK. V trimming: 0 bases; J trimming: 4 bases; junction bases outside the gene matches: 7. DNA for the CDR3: TGTGCCAGCAGCCAAGACCACCCGGGACTAGCGGGACCAGATACGCAGTATTTT. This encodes CASSQDHPGLAGPDTQYF.

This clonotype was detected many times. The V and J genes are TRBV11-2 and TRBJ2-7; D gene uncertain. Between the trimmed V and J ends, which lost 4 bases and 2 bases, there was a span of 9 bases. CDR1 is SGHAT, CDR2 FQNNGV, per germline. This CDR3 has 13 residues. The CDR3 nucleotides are TGTGCCAGCAGCTCGACGTATACCTACGAGCAGTACTTC. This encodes CASSSTYTYEQYF.

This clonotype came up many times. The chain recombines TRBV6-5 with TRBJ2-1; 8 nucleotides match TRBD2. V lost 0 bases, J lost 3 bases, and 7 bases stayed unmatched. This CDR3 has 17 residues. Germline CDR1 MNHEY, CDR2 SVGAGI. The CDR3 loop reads CASSYSSAGGLYNEQFF. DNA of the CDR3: TGTGCCAGCAGTTACTCGTCGGCGGGAGGACTCTACAATGAGCAGTTCTTC.

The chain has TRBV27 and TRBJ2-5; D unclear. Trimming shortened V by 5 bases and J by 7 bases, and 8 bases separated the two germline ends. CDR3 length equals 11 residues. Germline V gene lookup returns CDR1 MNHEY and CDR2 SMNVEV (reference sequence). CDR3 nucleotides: TGTGCCAGCAGTCTGCCCCCGACCCAGTACTTC. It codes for CASSLPPTQYF.

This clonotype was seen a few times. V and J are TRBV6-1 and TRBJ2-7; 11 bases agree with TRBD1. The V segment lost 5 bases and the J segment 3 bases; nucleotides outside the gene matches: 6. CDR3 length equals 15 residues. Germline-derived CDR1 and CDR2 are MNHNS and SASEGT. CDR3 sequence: CASSPRTGGDYEQYF. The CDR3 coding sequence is TGTGCCAGCAGTCCCAGGACAGGGGGCGACTACGAGCAGTACTTC.

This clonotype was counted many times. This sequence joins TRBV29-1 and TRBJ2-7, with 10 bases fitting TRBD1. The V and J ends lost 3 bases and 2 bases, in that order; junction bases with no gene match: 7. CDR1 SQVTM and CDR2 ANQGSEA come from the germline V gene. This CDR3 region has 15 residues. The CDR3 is CSVEGTGVQPYEQYF. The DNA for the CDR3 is TGCAGCGTTGAGGGGACAGGGGTTCAACCCTACGAGCAGTACTTC.

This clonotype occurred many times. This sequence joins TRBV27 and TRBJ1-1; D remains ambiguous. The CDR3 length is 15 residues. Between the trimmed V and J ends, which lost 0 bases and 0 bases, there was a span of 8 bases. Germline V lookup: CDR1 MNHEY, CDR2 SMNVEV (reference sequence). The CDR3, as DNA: TGTGCCAGCAGTTTATCGCCGTTTATGAACACTGAAGCTTTCTTT. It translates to CASSLSPFMNTEAFF.